A selection of T cell receptor beta chains follows, all from one sample in a study of T-cell reconstitution after alpha-beta-depleted transplantation in children. TCRdb ran MiXCR on the PCR reads and lists one entry per CDR3 protein. The repertoire consists of roughly 670,000 distinct CDR3 sequences, with about 12% occurring once and the leading ten covering 0.75% to 0.85%. The source material was PBMCs, sampled before TCRalphabeta/CD19-depleted stem cell transplant. The receptors originated from a girl aged 2 to 10 with congenital amegakaryocytic thrombocytopenia, due to receive a stem cell transplant. The CDR3 runs from the conserved cysteine through the conserved F or W. Each record gives: D gene, clone size, V gene, J gene, CDR3 DNA, CDR3 protein. D genes are given only for firm matches. Rows give clone size only sometimes, using once, few, many, or a class for an expanded clone.

>-|many|TRBV7-9|TRBJ2-2
TGTGCCAGCAGCTTATTACAGGTTACCGGGGAGCTGTTTTTT
CASSLLQVTGELFF
>-|-|TRBV15|TRBJ2-7
TGTGCCACCAGCAGAGTCCGGTCCCCCGCCTACGAGCAGTACTTC
CATSRVRSPAYEQYF
>-|few|TRBV4-1|TRBJ1-4
TGCGCCAGCAGCCAATCCCCCGTAGAAAAACTGTTTTTT
CASSQSPVEKLFF
>-|many|TRBV12-3/TRBV12-4|TRBJ2-7
TGTGCCAGCAGCCCGTACCAGGGTACTGGTGAGCAGTACTTC
CASSPYQGTGEQYF
>TRBD2|few|TRBV24-1|TRBJ2-1
TGTGCCACCAGTGATCGATACGGGACTAGCGTTACATACAATGAGCAGTTCTTC
CATSDRYGTSVTYNEQFF
>-|few|TRBV19|TRBJ2-6
TGTGCCAGTATGGACTCCACGTCTGGGGCCAACGTCCTGACTTTC
CASMDSTSGANVLTF
>-|many|TRBV20-1|TRBJ2-7
TGCAGTGCTAGAGACCGGCCCGGGAACTCCTACGAGCAGTACTTC
CSARDRPGNSYEQYF
>-|few|TRBV20-1|TRBJ2-2
TGCAGTGCTAGATGGGGGAGCCCCCACACCGGGGAGCTGTTTTTT
CSARWGSPHTGELFF
>TRBD2|-|TRBV12-3/TRBV12-4|TRBJ2-5
TGTGCCAGCAGCCTAGGGGCGGGAGGTCAAGAGACCCAGTACTTC
CASSLGAGGQETQYF
>TRBD2|many|TRBV7-2|TRBJ2-7
TGTGCCAGCAGCTTATTAGCGGGAGTGTACGAGCAGTACTTC
CASSLLAGVYEQYF
>-|few|TRBV15|TRBJ1-1
TGTGCCACCAGCAACGTAGCAGAAGCTTTCTTT
CATSNVAEAFF
>-|many|TRBV5-1|TRBJ2-1
TGCGCCAGCAGCTTTGAGCTTCCGAATGAGCAGTTCTTC
CASSFELPNEQFF
>TRBD2|many|TRBV5-1|TRBJ2-1
TGCGCCAGCAGCTTGGACCGGGGGGGGAGCTCCTACAATGAGCAGTTCTTC
CASSLDRGGSSYNEQFF
>-|-|TRBV7-9|TRBJ2-6
TGTGCCACCACCCCTGACAGCTCTGGGGCCAACGTCCTGACTTTC
CATTPDSSGANVLTF
>TRBD2|-|TRBV12-3/TRBV12-4|TRBJ2-2
TGTGCCAGCAACACCGGACTAGCGGGAGCGAACACCGGGGAGCTGTTTTTT
CASNTGLAGANTGELFF
>-|many|TRBV4-1|TRBJ2-7
TGCGCCAGCAGCCAAGGAAGGTTGTTGCAGGAAACCTACGAGCAGTACTTC
CASSQGRLLQETYEQYF
>TRBD2|many|TRBV20-1|TRBJ2-5
TGCAGTGCTAGTAGCTATAGCGGGAGAATGTCGGAGACCCAGTACTTC
CSASSYSGRMSETQYF
>TRBD1|many|TRBV5-1|TRBJ2-2
TGCGCCACCCCGAGAACCGACAGGGACGGGGAGCTGTTTTTT
CATPRTDRDGELFF
>-|many|TRBV20-1|TRBJ1-6
TGCAGTGCTAGAGCCAGGACAAGCTCCTATAATTCACCCCTCCACTTT
CSARARTSSYNSPLHF
>TRBD1|few|TRBV7-9|TRBJ2-7
TGTGCCAGCAGCTCAATCGCGTCGACAGGGTACGAGCAGTACTTC
CASSSIASTGYEQYF
>-|few|TRBV12-3/TRBV12-4|TRBJ2-1
TGTGCCAGCAGACCCCCGAGTAGCGGCGAGCAGTTCTTC
CASRPPSSGEQFF
>TRBD2|-|TRBV7-3|TRBJ2-1
TGTGCCAGCAGCTTAACCCGCACGACTAGCGGGAGACTCTACAATGAGCAGTTCTTC
CASSLTRTTSGRLYNEQFF
>-|once|TRBV5-1|TRBJ1-1
TGCGCCAGCAGCTACTGGGGTGACACTGAAGCTTTCTTT
CASSYWGDTEAFF
>-|many|TRBV5-1|TRBJ2-1
TGCGCCAGCAAGGGTAGAGAGACCCTTCTTTACAATGAGCAGTTCTTC
CASKGRETLLYNEQFF
>-|many|TRBV12-3/TRBV12-4|TRBJ2-5
TGTGCCAGCAGGCAACGAAGATCTCAAGAGACCCAGTACTTC
CASRQRRSQETQYF
>-|-|TRBV30|TRBJ1-4
TGTGCCTGGAGTACAGGGCTGAAACTGTTTTTT
CAWSTGLKLFF
>TRBD2|many|TRBV12-3/TRBV12-4|TRBJ2-1
TGTGCCAGCAGTTTGCTAGCGGGAAGGAATGAGCAGTTCTTC
CASSLLAGRNEQFF
>-|-|TRBV6-1|TRBJ2-3
TGTGCCAGCAGCCGAGGACCCTACACAGATACGCAGTATTTT
CASSRGPYTDTQYF
>TRBD2|many|TRBV5-1|TRBJ2-1
TGCGCCAGCACCGGCGGAGCGGGACGAAACAATGAGCAGTTCTTC
CASTGGAGRNNEQFF
>-|-|TRBV6-1|TRBJ2-6
TGTGCCAGCAGATCGGCTGGGGCCAACGTCCTGACTTTC
CASRSAGANVLTF
>-|few|TRBV21-1|TRBJ2-5
TGTGCCAGCAGCAAAGGGCTCGGGGTGGTCCAGATCGGACAAGAGACCCAGTACTTC
CASSKGLGVVQIGQETQYF
>-|-|TRBV15|TRBJ1-1
TGTGCCACCAGCAGAGATAGGGCAGCCTTGAACACTGAAGCTTTCTTT
CATSRDRAALNTEAFF
>TRBD2|many|TRBV20-1|TRBJ2-3
TGCAGTGCCACACCGGGACTAGCGTTCCCAGATACGCAGTATTTT
CSATPGLAFPDTQYF
>-|few|TRBV25-1|TRBJ2-1
TGTGCCATCCCAGTCGCCCCGGGGGCGGATGAGCAGTTCTTC
CAIPVAPGADEQFF
>-|many|TRBV12-3/TRBV12-4|TRBJ2-7
TGTGCCAGCAGCAGGGGATCTCTATACGAGCAGTACTTC
CASSRGSLYEQYF
>TRBD1|-|TRBV29-1|TRBJ2-3
TGCAGCGTTGAAGGTACAGGGGGTCAGGAAACAGATACGCAGTATTTT
CSVEGTGGQETDTQYF
>-|many|TRBV7-2|TRBJ2-3
TGTGCCAGTGGCATACGCACAGATACGCAGTATTTT
CASGIRTDTQYF
>TRBD2|-|TRBV18|TRBJ2-2
TGTGCCAGCCTGGCGGGGGTGAACACCGGGGAGCTGTTTTTT
CASLAGVNTGELFF
>TRBD1|many|TRBV6-5|TRBJ2-7
TGTGCCAGCAGTTCCCCGGACAGGGGAGGGAGCTACGAGCAGTACTTC
CASSSPDRGGSYEQYF
>-|-|TRBV7-9|TRBJ2-5
TGTGCCAGCAGCTTAGGGACACGAGGTCAAGAGACCCAGTACTTC
CASSLGTRGQETQYF
>-|many|TRBV5-1|TRBJ2-3
TGCGCCAGCAGCTTGTCTTTGGGAGGAGATACGCAGTATTTT
CASSLSLGGDTQYF
>TRBD2|few|TRBV12-3/TRBV12-4|TRBJ2-5
TGTGCCAGCAGTTCAACGCCGGGACTAGCGGACCAAGAGACCCAGTACTTC
CASSSTPGLADQETQYF
>TRBD2|few|TRBV14|TRBJ2-1
TGTGCCAGCAGCCTGAGTCTAGCGGGACCCAATGAGCAGTTCTTC
CASSLSLAGPNEQFF
>TRBD1|-|TRBV5-1|TRBJ2-7
TGCGCCAGCAGCTCGGCCGGGACAGGGCACTACGAGCAGTACTTC
CASSSAGTGHYEQYF
>-|many|TRBV29-1|TRBJ2-3
TGCAGCGCTCATGGGGGGCCCACCTCCACAGATACGCAGTATTTT
CSAHGGPTSTDTQYF
>TRBD2|-|TRBV5-1|TRBJ2-7
TGCGCCAGCAACAGCGGACTAGCGGGCTCCTACGAGCAGTACTTC
CASNSGLAGSYEQYF
>-|-|TRBV4-2|TRBJ2-7
TGTGCCAGCGGCCTCGGGCTACCCTACGAGCAGTACTTC
CASGLGLPYEQYF
>-|many|TRBV4-1|TRBJ1-1
TGCGCCAGCAGCCAAGTTACTGAAGCTTTCTTT
CASSQVTEAFF
>-|many|TRBV20-1|TRBJ2-7
TGCAGTGCTACCGACGACAGTAACATCTACGAGCAGTACTTC
CSATDDSNIYEQYF
>-|-|TRBV30|TRBJ1-1
TGTGCCGGGGAACGGGCCCCTATGAACACTGAAGCTTTCTTT
CAGERAPMNTEAFF
>-|few|TRBV3-1|TRBJ2-2
TGTGCCAGCAGCTACAATCTGGGTAGGAACACCGGGGAGCTGTTTTTT
CASSYNLGRNTGELFF
>-|many|TRBV5-1|TRBJ1-5
TGCGCCAGCAGCTTGTGGGGAGGGACAAATCAGCCCCAGCATTTT
CASSLWGGTNQPQHF
>TRBD2|-|TRBV5-1|TRBJ2-7
TGCGCCAGCAGCTTGGATGCTAGCGGGGCTTTTCCCTCCTACGAGCAGTACTTC
CASSLDASGAFPSYEQYF
>-|many|TRBV5-1|TRBJ2-1
TGCGCCAGCAGCTTCAGACTAGTGAGAGACAATGAGCAGTTCTTC
CASSFRLVRDNEQFF
>-|few|TRBV7-2|TRBJ2-2
TGTGCCAGCAGCCCGATGGTTCAGGTGGCCACCGGGGAGCTGTTTTTT
CASSPMVQVATGELFF
>-|few|TRBV3-1|TRBJ2-5
TGTGCCAGCAGCCAACAAGGGAGTGAAGAGACCCAGTACTTC
CASSQQGSEETQYF
>-|few|TRBV28|TRBJ2-7
TGTGCCAGCAGTTACCGTCTAACTCCCTACGAGCAGTACTTC
CASSYRLTPYEQYF
>-|-|TRBV5-1|TRBJ2-5
TGCGCCAGCAGCTTGTCGGGGCTGATTGAGACCCAGTACTTC
CASSLSGLIETQYF
>-|many|TRBV6-1|TRBJ2-3
TGTGCCAGCAGTACCACGCACCCCAGCACAGATACGCAGTATTTT
CASSTTHPSTDTQYF